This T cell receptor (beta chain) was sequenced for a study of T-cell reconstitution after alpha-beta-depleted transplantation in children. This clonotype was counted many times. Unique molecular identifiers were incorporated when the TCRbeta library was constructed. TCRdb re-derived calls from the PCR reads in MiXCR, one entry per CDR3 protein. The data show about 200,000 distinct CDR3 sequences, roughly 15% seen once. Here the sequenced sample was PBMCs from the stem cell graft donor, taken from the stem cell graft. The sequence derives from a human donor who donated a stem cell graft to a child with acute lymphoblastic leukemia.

The CDR3 bases are TGCGCCAGCAGCTTGGCCACGGATTGGACTGAAGCTTTCTTT. Its protein product is CASSLATDWTEAFF. The gene calls are TRBV5-1 and TRBJ1-1; D not certain. The V gene lost 0 bases and the J gene lost 5 bases, with 11 bases spanning the gap. The germline V gene encodes CDR1 SGHRS and CDR2 YFSETQ. The CDR3 length is 14 residues.